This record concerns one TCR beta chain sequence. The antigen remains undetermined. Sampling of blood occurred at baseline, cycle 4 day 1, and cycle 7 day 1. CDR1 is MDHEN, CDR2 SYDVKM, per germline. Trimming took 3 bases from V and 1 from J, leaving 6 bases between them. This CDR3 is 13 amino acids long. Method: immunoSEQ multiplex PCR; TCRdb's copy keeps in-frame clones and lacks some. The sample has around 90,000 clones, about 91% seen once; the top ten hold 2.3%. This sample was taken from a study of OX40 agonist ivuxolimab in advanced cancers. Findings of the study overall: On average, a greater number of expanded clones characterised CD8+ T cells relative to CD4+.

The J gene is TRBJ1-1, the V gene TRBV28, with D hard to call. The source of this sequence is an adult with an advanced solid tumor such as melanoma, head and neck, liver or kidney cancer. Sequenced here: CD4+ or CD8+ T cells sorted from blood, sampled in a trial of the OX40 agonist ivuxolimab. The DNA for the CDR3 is TGTGCCAGCAGTTTTGGCGGGAACACTGAAGCTTTCTTT. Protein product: CASSFGGNTEAFF.